This TCR beta chain was sequenced in a study of T-cell memory formation after mild COVID-19 (dated by TCRdb to about 2021). Looking at the study overall: TCR sequence clusters from the two donors were found to be largely donor specific. T-cell clones expanding and contracting after mild COVID-19 in a couple of donors were tracked by longitudinal TCRalpha and TCRbeta repertoire sequencing. The cohort was made up of two young adult volunteers, one female and one male, who were previously healthy. The paper's findings and limits, for the study overall: The detection of some responding clones in pre-infection memory suggests that pre-existing cross-reactive memory T cells joined the SARS-CoV-2 response. Balanced CD4/CD8 phenotypes were observed for clones contracting from day 15 to 85, whereas a bias towards CD4+ was observed for a second wave of clones expanding from day 15 to 37. The study covered only a couple of mild cases, and larger cohorts including severe cases with pre-infection samples were considered necessary. Whether the second-wave clones peaking on day 37 were SARS-CoV-2 specific was not confirmed. Contracting CD4+ clones appeared mostly in the CM and EM memory subsets, whereas CD8+ clones were enriched in EMRA.

PBMCs were isolated by Ficoll-Paque density gradient centrifugation. This clonotype showed up many times. What antigen it recognizes has not been identified. No base-level quality is on record; no much larger clone is a single base apart. TCRdb lists the instrument as Illumina NovaSeq 6000. TCRalpha and TCRbeta cDNA libraries were constructed by 5'RACE with constant-segment primers, with sample barcodes and unique molecular identifiers being introduced. RNA was extracted from every sample with Trizol reagent. Amplification of the libraries took two PCR steps, and the second step added a second sample barcode plus Illumina TruSeq adapters. The libraries were sequenced on an Illumina NovaSeq using 2 x 150 bp paired-end reads. The original methods were these. Demultiplexing of reads and collapsing into UMI-guided consensus sequences were performed with migec v1.2.7. With mixcr v2.1.11, UMI consensuses were aligned to TRA and TRB V and J templates and assembled into clonotypes. A clonotype was counted as expanded or contracted only when both edgeR and NoisET called the clonotype significant, with the noise models trained on biological replicates. For edgeR calls, a false discovery rate-adjusted p below 0.01 and a log2 fold-change threshold of 1 were applied. PCA with hierarchical clustering of max-normalized trajectories of the 1000 most abundant clonotypes was used as exploratory dynamics analysis. Separately sequenced CD4+ and CD8+ repertoires were used to assign a CD4 or CD8 phenotype to each responding clone. TCRdb reprocessed the public reads (quality trimming at Q25 with fastp, clone calling with MiXCR) and kept in-frame beta chains. For every CDR3 protein sequence, its rows merge into one entry that carries the most common genes and DNA. The V and J calls and clone size are TCRdb's, not the authors'. The sample table lists around 300,000 distinct CDR3 sequences, roughly an eighth of them with a count of one. Together, the top ten hold 21% of the sample.

Sequenced material: PBMCs or a T cell subset sorted from them (not recorded which). This receptor was identified in a man aged 18 to 29 who had mild COVID-19 (a few samples of this study predate the infection). The sample titles of this study are shuffled in the database, so cell type and time point are left out; the donor was told from shared clones.

The CDR3 here reads CASSVVSDLRGGYGYTF. The DNA sequence is as follows: TGTGCCAGCAGCGTAGTTTCGGACCTAAGGGGTGGCTATGGCTACACCTTC. The sequence is built from TRBV9 and TRBJ1-2; possibly the D gene is TRBD1, per 5 matching bases. There are 17 amino acids in the CDR3, from cysteine to phenylalanine inclusive. The kept DNA is CDR3 alone, 51 bases in frame from the first base. V drops 0 bases and J drops 4 bases, leaving 19 bases in between. Based on the germline V gene, the CDR1 and CDR2 sequences are SGDLS and YYNGEE.